A single sample gave rise to the 16 T cell receptor beta chains below, sequenced in a study of vaccination effects on CD4 cells after COVID-19 (dated by TCRdb to the early 2020s). To identify antigen-specific CD4+ T cell clonotypes by their expansion, the ViraFEST assay first stimulated PBMC with viral peptide pools and then applied TCR sequencing. After about 9 days of culture, CD4+ T cells were isolated with the EasySep CD4+ T cell isolation kit. PCR-confirmed SARS-CoV-2 infection had occurred in convalescent patients between March and December 2020, before the Alpha, Beta and Delta variants emerged in the United States. What these receptors recognize is not known. Receptors were amplified or captured by the immunoSEQ multiplex PCR assay. TCRdb's version of the immuneACCESS table is confined to in-frame rearrangements and falls short of the full clone set. An unresolved V gene accounts for under half of the shortfall where checked; the remainder is of unknown origin. The table for this sample lists about 26,000 clones; approximately 80% of them were counted only once. The ten largest clones add up to 15% to 20% of the sample.

The sample consisted of CD4+ T cells from PBMCs cultured with HCoV-NL63 spike peptides, taken before COVID-19 vaccination. The cell subset or site tag for this specimen amounts to: HCoV-NL63 spike overlapping peptide pool stimulation. The receptors come from a human donor who had a prior SARS-CoV-2 infection.

This CDR3 is CASSDLEDEQFF. The CDR3 bases are TGTGCCAGCAGTGATTTGGAGGATGAGCAGTTCTTC. The chain links TRBV2 to TRBJ2-1; a possible D gene is TRBD2 (5 bases). The CDR3 is 12 residues long. CDR1 and CDR2 (germline): SNHLY, FYNNEI. The V end was cut by 3 bases, the J end by 8 bases, with 8 bases between. Filled out from reference TRBV2 and TRBJ2-1, the complete variable domain reads EPEVTQTPSHQVTQMGQEVILRCVPISNHLYFYWYRQILGQKVEFLVSFYNNEISEKSEIFDDQFSVERPDGSNFTLKIRSTKLEDSAMYFCASSDLEDEQFFGPGTRLTVL.

V gene TRBV5-1 combines with J gene TRBJ2-1; perhaps TRBD1 as D (6 bases). This CDR3 has 15 amino acids. Per germline, CDR1 SGHRS and CDR2 YFSETQ. V lost 4 bases and J 6 bases, leaving 17 bases between the germline ends. The CDR3 region has the DNA TGCGCCAGCAGCCCAGGGACAACAACGGTCAATGAGCAGTTCTTC. This gives the protein CASSPGTTTVNEQFF.

The chain recombines TRBV6-2 or TRBV6-3 with TRBJ1-5; weak D call: TRBD1 (5 bases). Per germline, CDR1 MNHEY and CDR2 SVGEGT. The CDR3 consists of 14 residues. V lost 5 bases, J lost 1 base, and 9 bases lay in between. CDR3 protein: CASSDRQSNQPQHF. CDR3 DNA sequence: TGTGCCAGCAGTGACAGACAGAGCAATCAGCCCCAGCATTTT.

A single count supports this clone. The chain carries TRBV14 and TRBJ2-1, with no clear D. This CDR3 region has 16 residues. V was clipped by 0 bases and J by 4 bases, with 13 bases between them. Germline V gene sequence: CDR1 SGHDN, CDR2 FVKESK. Written as DNA, the CDR3 is TGTGCCAGCAGCCAAGATCTTGACCCATCTTACAATGAGCAGTTCTTC. It codes for CASSQDLDPSYNEQFF.

This clone showed up just a few times. V and J are TRBV6-5 and TRBJ1-5; no definite D call. V was trimmed by 3 bases and J by 4 bases, leaving 7 bases between them. The CDR3 runs 13 residues. The germline V gene encodes CDR1 MNHEY and CDR2 SVGAGI. The CDR3 sequence is CASSYSVNQPQHF. DNA for the CDR3: TGTGCCAGCAGTTATTCAGTTAATCAGCCCCAGCATTTT.

The CDR3 nucleotides are TGTGCCAGCAGCTCCTCTAGTGGTGGGGAGACCCAGTACTTC. This encodes CASSSSSGGETQYF. The chain uses TRBV5-6 and TRBJ2-5; D unclear. This CDR3 spans 14 amino acids. V lost 3 bases and J 5 bases, leaving 14 bases between the germline ends. Germline CDR1 reads SGHDT; CDR2 reads YYEEEE.

This chain joins TRBV15 and TRBJ2-7; TRBD2 might be the D (6 bases). The CDR3 length is 15 residues. Germline-derived CDR1 and CDR2 are LNHNV and YYDKDF (reference sequence). Trimming cost V 4 bases and J 6 bases, with 19 bases left between them. CDR3 residues: CATSTSGGGVREQYF. The CDR3 DNA follows: TGTGCCACCAGCACATCCGGGGGTGGGGTACGCGAGCAGTACTTC.

V usage is TRBV6-2 or TRBV6-3 and J usage is TRBJ1-2; no clear D. The V gene's germline CDR1 is MNHEY and CDR2 SVGEGT. This CDR3 has 17 residues. The V end was cut by 2 bases, the J end by 2 bases, with 18 bases between. The CDR3, as DNA: TGTGCCAGCAGTTACGAACGTCAGAAGAACCTAAACTATGGCTACACCTTC. Its protein is CASSYERQKNLNYGYTF.

This clone was picked up one time. The CDR3 DNA reads as TGTGCCAGTAGTTCCAGGACGGGGAACACTGAAGCTTTCTTT. It specifies CASSSRTGNTEAFF. The chain uses TRBV19 and TRBJ1-1; D remains ambiguous. The germline CDR1 and CDR2 sequences are LNHDA and SQIVND (reference sequence). V lost 5 bases and J 1 base, leaving 11 bases between the germline ends. This CDR3 is built from 14 residues.

V is TRBV18 and J is TRBJ2-5, with D maybe TRBD2 (6 bases). Germline CDR1 and CDR2: KGHSH and LQKENI. Between the trimmed V and J ends, which lost 9 bases and 1 base, there was a span of 15 bases. CDR3 length: 14 residues. DNA of the CDR3: TGTGCCAGTTCCGTATCAGCGGGCCAAGAGACCCAGTACTTC. Its protein is CASSVSAGQETQYF. The complete variable domain, with remaining parts taken from reference TRBV18 and TRBJ2-5, reads NAGVMQNPRHLVRRRGQEARLRCSPMKGHSHVYWYRQLPEEGLKFMVYLQKENIIDESGMPKERFSAEFPKEGPSILRIQQVVRGDSAAYFCASSVSAGQETQYFGPGTRLLVL.

The rearrangement uses TRBV5-1 and TRBJ2-3, with 12 nucleotides matching TRBD2. The junction had 5 bases not matched to a gene; V was cut back by 5 bases and J by 4 bases. CDR1 and CDR2 (germline): SGHRS, YFSETQ. This CDR3 spans 15 amino acids. CDR3 DNA sequence: TGCGCCAGCAGGGCTCGACTAGCGGGGGCAGATACGCAGTATTTT. This codes for CASRARLAGADTQYF.

J is TRBJ2-5 and V is TRBV5-1, with D hard to call. Germline CDR1 and CDR2: SGHRS and YFSETQ. This CDR3 comprises 13 residues. V lost 0 bases and J lost 1, with 4 bases in between. The CDR3 coding sequence is TGCGCCAGCAGCTTGGAGGTCCAAGAGACCCAGTACTTC. Translating it yields CASSLEVQETQYF.

The chain uses TRBV10-3 and TRBJ1-5; D gene unclear. The CDR3 extends over 14 amino acids. Germline-derived CDR1 and CDR2 are ENHRY and SYGVKD. Trimming removed 3 bases at V and 0 bases at J, with 6 bases between. The CDR3, as DNA: TGTGCCATCAGTGATCCCGGTAGCAATCAGCCCCAGCATTTT. Translation gives CAISDPGSNQPQHF.

This sequence joins TRBV7-2 and TRBJ2-3; TRBD2 might be the D (6 bases). The CDR3 is made up of 18 amino acids. The germline V and J ends were trimmed by 3 bases and 6 bases, with 25 bases remaining between them. Germline V gene lookup returns CDR1 SGHTA and CDR2 FQGNSA. The CDR3 region has the DNA TGTGCCAGCAGCTTTAAGAATACGGGACTGTCAGACGTGGATACGCAGTATTTT. Its translation: CASSFKNTGLSDVDTQYF. Supplemented by reference TRBV7-2 and TRBJ2-3, the full variable domain reads GAGVSQSPSNKVTEKGKDVELRCDPISGHTALYWYRQSLGQGLEFLIYFQGNSAPDKSGLPSDRFSAERTGGSVSTLTIQRTQQEDSAVYLCASSFKNTGLSDVDTQYFGPGTRLTVL.

This sequence joins TRBV7-9 and TRBJ2-5, with 7 bases aligning to TRBD1. Germline V gene lookup returns CDR1 SEHNR and CDR2 FQNEAQ (reference sequence). The CDR3 length is 17 residues. After removal of 3 bases from V and 5 bases from J, the junction contained 15 bases not matched to a gene. The CDR3 loop reads CASSLVQGTVHSETQYF. For the CDR3, the DNA is TGTGCCAGCAGCTTGGTACAAGGGACAGTACATTCGGAGACCCAGTACTTC.

The gene calls are TRBV7-2 and TRBJ2-7; TRBD2 might be the D (5 bases). Germline CDR1 and CDR2: SGHTA and FQGNSA. V lost 5 bases and J 5 bases, leaving 16 bases between the germline ends. This CDR3 has 14 amino acids. CDR3 region: CASSPEASRHEQYF. The CDR3 nucleotides read TGTGCCAGCAGCCCAGAGGCTAGCCGGCACGAGCAGTACTTC.